This passage covers 25 T cell receptor beta chains from one sample sequenced in a study of blood T cell repertoires in COVID-19. Measured with immunoSEQ multiplex PCR; TCRdb has only the in-frame clones, and not every one. The repertoire has approximately 170,000 clones, roughly 84% of them found once; the top ten carry about 8%. Sequencing was done on a sample of PBMCs or T cells enriched from blood (not recorded which). The receptors were sampled from a woman between 50 and 59 years old who had recovered from COVID-19.

The chain joins TRBV19 to TRBJ1-1; D gene unclear. CDR1 is LNHDA and CDR2 is SQIVND in the germline V gene (reference sequence). Trimming cost V 6 bases and J 1 base, with 9 bases left between them. This CDR3 contains 13 residues. As DNA, the CDR3 is TGTGCCAGTAGGAATATAGCGAACACTGAAGCTTTCTTT. Its translation: CASRNIANTEAFF. The entire variable domain, with the rest obtained from reference TRBV19 and TRBJ1-1, is as follows: DGGITQSPKYLFRKEGQNVTLSCEQNLNHDAMYWYRQDPGQGLRLIYYSQIVNDFQKGDIAEGYSVSREKKESFPLTVTSAQKNPTAFYLCASRNIANTEAFFGQGTRLTVV.

The chain recombines TRBV6-5 with TRBJ1-4, with 8 bases fitting TRBD1. The CDR3 is made up of 14 amino acids. V shed 6 bases and J 7 bases; nucleotides not matched to a gene: 7. Germline CDR1 MNHEY, CDR2 SVGAGI. In nucleotides, the CDR3 is TGTGCCAGCAGCTCCGGGACAGGCCCTGAAAAACTGTTTTTT. Protein: CASSSGTGPEKLFF.

This clone was seen only a few times. This chain connects TRBV4-1 to TRBJ2-3; D call uncertain. Germline V lookup: CDR1 MGHRA, CDR2 YSYEKL. V gave up 0 bases and J gave up 9 bases, with 13 bases separating them. CDR3 length: 14 residues. The CDR3 DNA reads TGCGCCAGCAGCCAAGATGGGCAGCAGGCGACGCAGTATTTT. Protein: CASSQDGQQATQYF.

This clone was seen a few times. The chain carries TRBV7-9 and TRBJ1-1, with a possible D match to TRBD1 (6 bases). Germline-derived CDR1 and CDR2 are SEHNR and FQNEAQ (reference sequence). The V end lost 3 bases, the J end lost 4 bases, and 9 bases lay between the germline ends. This CDR3 comprises 13 residues. Written as DNA, the CDR3 is TGTGCCAGCAGCTTGGACAGACCCACTGAAGCTTTCTTT. Residues: CASSLDRPTEAFF.

The V gene is TRBV3-1 (or the pseudogene TRBV3-2), the J gene TRBJ2-7; 9 bases match TRBD2. CDR1 is LGHDT, CDR2 YNNKEL, per germline (reference sequence). The CDR3 spans 14 residues. Trimming took 2 bases from V and 9 from J; bases not matched to a gene: 8. The CDR3 loop reads CASSQLREGQRQYF. In DNA, the CDR3 is TGTGCCAGCAGCCAACTGCGGGAGGGCCAAAGGCAGTACTTC.

The chain couples TRBV5-1 to TRBJ2-7, with 8 bases lining up with TRBD1. This CDR3 comprises 14 residues. Germline trimming cut 4 bases from V and 4 bases from J; bases unmatched to any gene: 7. CDR1 and CDR2 from the germline V gene are SGHRS and YFSETQ. The CDR3, as DNA: TGCGCCAGCAGCACGGCAGGGGGCGGGTACGAGCAGTACTTC. Translation: CASSTAGGGYEQYF.

CDR3 loop: CASSLDSGGSNEQFF. The DNA of the CDR3 is TGTGCCAGCAGCTTGGATAGCGGGGGTTCGAATGAGCAGTTCTTC. The V and J genes are TRBV5-4 and TRBJ2-1; 9 bases line up with TRBD2. The germline gives CDR1 SGHNT, CDR2 YYREEE (reference sequence). CDR3 length: 15 amino acids. The junction had 5 bases not matched to a gene; V was cut back by 0 bases and J by 7 bases.

The chain carries TRBV6-1 and TRBJ1-2; D remains ambiguous. Germline values: CDR1 MNHNS, CDR2 SASEGT. The CDR3 consists of 14 residues. V was shortened by 3 bases and J by 2 bases, with 10 bases between the two germline ends. CDR3 nucleotides: TGTGCCAGCAGTGACACGTGGGCCAACTATGGCTACACCTTC. It specifies CASSDTWANYGYTF.

The chain is built from TRBV5-1 and TRBJ2-7, with 9 bases aligning to TRBD2. The CDR3 extends over 15 amino acids. With 0 bases clipped from V and 4 bases from J, the junction kept 5 bases outside the gene matches. Germline loops: CDR1 SGHRS, CDR2 YFSETQ. CDR3 DNA: TGCGCCAGCAGCTTGGGTGGGACTAGCAAGTACGAGCAGTACTTC. Translated: CASSLGGTSKYEQYF.

V is TRBV6-5 and J is TRBJ2-2; D ambiguous. The CDR3 totals 15 residues. Trimming removed 3 bases from V and 1 base from J, with 9 bases in between. Germline CDR1 and CDR2: MNHEY and SVGAGI. The CDR3 bases are TGTGCCAGCAGTTATCCCAATCAGAACACCGGGGAGCTGTTTTTT. Translation gives CASSYPNQNTGELFF.

This rearrangement joins TRBV5-1 to TRBJ1-1, with TRBD1 matching 12 bases. Germline lookup yields CDR1 SGHRS and CDR2 YFSETQ. V was pared by 6 bases and J by 1 base, with 10 bases of the junction left unmatched. The CDR3 covers 17 residues. This chain's CDR3 is CASTIGTGGIRNTEAFF. The DNA of the CDR3 is TGCGCCAGCACCATCGGGACAGGGGGCATCCGGAACACTGAAGCTTTCTTT.

The CDR3 loop reads CASSWDRVGPQHF. The CDR3 region has the DNA TGTGCCAGCAGCTGGGACAGGGTAGGGCCCCAGCATTTT. The chain links TRBV5-5 to TRBJ1-5; TRBD1 aligns across 9 bases. The CDR3 consists of 13 residues. Germline V gene lookup returns CDR1 SGHKS and CDR2 YYEKEE (reference sequence). The V and J ends lost 3 bases and 9 bases, in that order; junction bases with no gene match: 4.

This clone was seen once. The chain employs TRBV19 and TRBJ1-2, with D tentatively TRBD1 (5 bases). V lost 5 bases, J lost 2 bases, and 12 bases lay in between. The CDR3 spans 14 residues. Germline values: CDR1 LNHDA, CDR2 SQIVND (reference sequence). CDR3 protein: CASSQTASNYGYTF. The CDR3 DNA follows: TGTGCCAGTAGTCAGACAGCTTCCAACTATGGCTACACCTTC.

V gene TRBV5-6 combines with J gene TRBJ2-7, with a weak D call TRBD2 (5 bases). The CDR3 has 14 amino acids. Germline CDR1 reads SGHDT; CDR2 reads YYEEEE. V was shortened by 0 bases and J by 6 bases, with 13 bases between the two germline ends. The CDR3 region is CASSLATGSLEQYF. The CDR3 region has the DNA TGTGCCAGCAGCTTGGCGACGGGGTCGCTCGAGCAGTACTTC.

On this clone: This same CDR3 is encoded by further DNA sequences in the sample. In nucleotides, the CDR3 is TGCAGCGTGGACAGGGGACCCAATGAGCAGTTCTTC. This encodes CSVDRGPNEQFF. This chain links TRBV29-1 with TRBJ2-1, with 9 positions matching TRBD1. The CDR3 is made up of 12 amino acids. From germline, CDR1 is SQVTM and CDR2 ANQGSEA. J gave up 6 bases and V 6 bases, and 3 bases lay outside the gene matches.

The rearrangement links TRBV5-4 to TRBJ1-2, with D maybe TRBD1 (6 bases). Trimming pared 2 bases from V and 8 bases from J, leaving 13 bases between. Germline CDR1 and CDR2: SGHNT and YYREEE (reference sequence). The CDR3 extends over 13 amino acids. The CDR3 DNA is TGTGCCAGCAGCTTCAGCAGGGGCGAAGGCTACACCTTC. Translated: CASSFSRGEGYTF.

In its sample, this clone was seen a few times. The chain joins TRBV6-2 or TRBV6-3 to TRBJ1-2, with a possible D match to TRBD1 (5 bases). Germline-derived CDR1 and CDR2 are MNHEY and SVGEGT. V lost 4 bases and J lost 5, with 14 bases in between. This CDR3 is built from 14 residues. The CDR3 here is CASSLGRQGYGYTF. The CDR3 DNA follows: TGTGCCAGCAGTTTAGGGCGCCAGGGATATGGCTACACCTTC.

The chain employs TRBV19 and TRBJ2-7; maybe TRBD2 (5 bases). The CDR3 sequence is 14 residues long. Trimming left V 3 bases short and J 0 bases short, with 9 bases between. Germline CDR1 and CDR2: LNHDA and SQIVND (reference sequence). The CDR3 loop reads CASSISEGSYEQYF. CDR3 nucleotide sequence: TGTGCCAGTAGTATTAGTGAGGGCTCCTACGAGCAGTACTTC.

This chain uses TRBV6-2 or TRBV6-3 with TRBJ1-4, with a tentative D call TRBD1 (6 bases). The V gene lost 5 bases and the J gene lost 8 bases, with 18 bases spanning the gap. This CDR3 contains 15 residues. CDR1 and CDR2 from the germline V gene are MNHEY and SVGEGT. The CDR3 region is CASSRPGATREKLFF. In DNA, the CDR3 is TGTGCCAGCAGTAGGCCAGGGGCGACGAGGGAAAAACTGTTTTTT.

The rearrangement uses TRBV5-8 and TRBJ1-4, with TRBD1 matching 7 bases. Germline CDR1 is SGHTS and CDR2 is YDEGEE. CDR3 length: 14 residues. V lost 7 bases to trimming and J lost 8 bases; unmatched junction nucleotides: 11. In DNA, the CDR3 is TGTGCCAGCCAACAGACAGGGACGGTAGAAAAACTGTTTTTT. It specifies CASQQTGTVEKLFF.

This chain connects TRBV5-6 to TRBJ2-3; 8 bases map to TRBD1. This CDR3 region has 18 residues. The V gene end was trimmed by 5 bases and the J gene end by 0 bases; junction bases not matched to a gene: 14. Per the germline V gene, CDR1 is SGHDT and CDR2 is YYEEEE. CDR3 residues: CASSHKIRDRTSTDTQYF. The CDR3 DNA is TGTGCCAGCAGTCATAAAATCCGGGACAGGACTAGCACAGATACGCAGTATTTT. The full variable domain, in which reference TRBV5-6 and TRBJ2-3 provide the parts outside the CDR3, is DAGVTQSPTHLIKTRGQQVTLRCSPKSGHDTVSWYQQALGQGPQFIFQYYEEEERQRGNFPDRFSGHQFPNYSSELNVNALLLGDSALYLCASSHKIRDRTSTDTQYFGPGTRLTVL.

This rearrangement joins TRBV5-1 to TRBJ2-5, with D possibly TRBD1 on 5 matching bases. Trimming removed 1 base from V and 5 bases from J, with 15 bases in between. Germline loops: CDR1 SGHRS, CDR2 YFSETQ. This CDR3 region has 15 residues. The CDR3 here is CASSLSDPHRETQYF. CDR3 nucleotides: TGCGCCAGCAGCTTGTCCGACCCTCACAGGGAGACCCAGTACTTC.

The chain couples TRBV19 to TRBJ2-7, with D possibly TRBD2 on 6 matching bases. The CDR3 length is 14 residues. V lost 0 bases and J lost 7, with 13 bases in between. Germline CDR1 and CDR2: LNHDA and SQIVND (reference sequence). CDR3 residues: CASSIDRRAGEQYF. CDR3 bases: TGTGCCAGTAGTATAGACCGGAGGGCGGGGGAGCAGTACTTC.

The V and J genes are TRBV28 and TRBJ2-7, with TRBD2 matching over 9 bases. Germline trimming cut 2 bases from V and 3 bases from J; bases unmatched to any gene: 2. The CDR3 is 14 residues long. Germline CDR1 and CDR2: MDHEN and SYDVKM. The CDR3 protein is CASSLASGIYEQYF. The CDR3 DNA sequence: TGTGCCAGCAGTTTAGCTAGCGGGATCTACGAGCAGTACTTC.

V gene TRBV4-1 combines with J gene TRBJ2-1, with 7 bases lining up with TRBD2. J was trimmed by 3 bases and V by 4 bases; bases with no gene match: 6. The CDR3 length is 15 residues. In germline, CDR1 is MGHRA, CDR2 YSYEKL. CDR3 sequence: CASSRASGGYNEQFF. The DNA for the CDR3 is TGCGCCAGCAGCCGAGCGTCGGGAGGCTACAATGAGCAGTTCTTC.